The 5 T cell receptor beta chains in this list originate from one sample, sequenced in a study of T cell responses to AZD1222 COVID-19 vaccine. TCRdb keeps only in-frame clones here, not all; method: immunoSEQ multiplex PCR. The data contain about 120,000 clones, roughly 89% of them singletons. The specimen was peripheral blood, collected on day 0 of AZD1222 vaccination. These receptors originate from an adult in good health.

The V and J genes are TRBV7-9 and TRBJ2-3; the match to TRBD2 covers 9 bases. Looked up from germline, CDR1 is SEHNR and CDR2 is FQNEAQ (reference sequence). The CDR3 sequence is 15 residues long. V shed 2 bases and J 4 bases; nucleotides not matched to a gene: 4. This CDR3 reads CASSLLRGGADTQYF. CDR3 coding DNA: TGTGCCAGCAGCTTATTGCGGGGGGGAGCAGATACGCAGTATTTT.

V usage is TRBV30 and J usage is TRBJ1-4, with 7 positions matching TRBD1. The V gene's germline CDR1 is GTSNPN and CDR2 SVGIG (reference sequence). After removal of 1 base from V and 7 bases from J, the junction contained 12 bases not matched to a gene. The CDR3 spans 16 residues. CDR3 residues: CAWSASGQAFAEKLFF. In nucleotides, the CDR3 is TGTGCCTGGAGTGCGTCCGGACAGGCCTTTGCTGAAAAACTGTTTTTT. The full variable domain, rest sourced from reference TRBV30 and TRBJ1-4, is SQTIHQWPATLVQPVGSPLSLECTVEGTSNPNLYWYRQAAGRGLQLLFYSVGIGQISSEVPQNLSASRPQDRQFILSSKKLLLSDSGFYLCAWSASGQAFAEKLFFGSGTQLSVL.

This chain links TRBV5-1 with TRBJ1-1; 11 bases agree with TRBD1. J was trimmed by 4 bases and V by 4 bases; bases with no gene match: 3. CDR3 length equals 14 residues. Germline V gene sequence: CDR1 SGHRS, CDR2 YFSETQ. The CDR3 nucleotides read TGCGCCAGCAGCCCGGGGACAGGGGGCACTGAAGCTTTCTTT. Its protein is CASSPGTGGTEAFF.

This clone has a handful of counts. This chain joins TRBV21-1 and TRBJ2-4; the D call in the table, TRBD1, was not verified against the DNA. TRBV21-1 is termed a pseudogene. The CDR3 covers 16 residues. CDR3 bases: TGTGCCAGCAGCAGGGCCCGGAATTCTTCCAAAAACATTCAGTACTTC. It codes for CASSRARNSSKNIQYF.

This sequence joins TRBV20-1 and TRBJ1-2; tentative D call: TRBD1 (6 bases). This CDR3 has 13 amino acids. The V and J ends lost 3 bases and 6 bases respectively, with 14 bases between them. Germline loops: CDR1 DFQATT, CDR2 SNEGSKA (reference sequence). CDR3 residues: CSASRGARDGYTF. The DNA for the CDR3 is TGCAGTGCTAGTCGGGGGGCAAGGGATGGCTACACCTTC.